This T cell receptor (beta chain) was recorded in a study of TIL therapy for anti-PD-1-resistant metastatic lung cancer. Concerning this clone itself: Antigen specificity is unknown.

The libraries were made with immunoSEQ v3. The method was immunoSEQ multiplex PCR; TCRdb's version includes in-frame clones alone and lacks a portion of them. The sample lists 45,000 to 60,000 clones; roughly 70% were seen once. Study outcomes and limitations: TIL cultures after expansion showed higher clonality and lower diversity than baseline tumor (median 6% vs 31%).

This CDR3 has 13 amino acids. Germline loops: CDR1 GTSNPN, CDR2 SVGIG (reference sequence). The V end lost 4 bases, the J end lost 3 bases, and 13 bases lay between the germline ends. Time point of the sample: pre-treatment sample, taken before nivolumab and TIL therapy. Tumor tissue came from excised metastases, mostly pleural nodules or supraclavicular lymph nodes. Enrollment ran from October 2017 to early 2020. The sequence came from a person aged 30 to 80 with non-small cell lung cancer. The sample consisted of tumor tissue, taken at baseline. The chain links TRBV30 to TRBJ2-7; tentatively, D is TRBD1 or TRBD2 (6 bases each). CDR3 nucleotide sequence: TGTGCCTGGACCGTCAGGGGAGGCTACGAGCAGTACTTC. Its protein is CAWTVRGGYEQYF.